Presented here are 22 T cell receptor beta chains from one specimen sequenced in a study of CD8 T cells in ankylosing spondylitis. TCRdb reprocessed the 5' RACE reads with MiXCR, giving one entry per CDR3 protein. The table shows under 250,000 distinct CDR3 sequences, with more than 25% occurring only once. The material sequenced was blood, either unsorted or a sorted T cell fraction (not recorded which). All receptors come from a male donor with ankylosing spondylitis or in good health (not recorded which).

The table lists this clonotype with many counts. The chain employs TRBV12-3 or TRBV12-4 and TRBJ2-5; 12 nucleotides line up with TRBD2. CDR3 length: 16 residues. V was pared by 5 bases and J by 5 bases, with 9 bases of the junction left unmatched. The CDR3 here is CASSPLAGGPKETQYF. The CDR3 coding sequence is TGTGCCAGCAGTCCGCTAGCGGGAGGGCCGAAGGAGACCCAGTACTTC.

This clonotype was counted only a few times. The V call is TRBV20-1, the J call TRBJ2-7, with 9 nucleotides matching TRBD1. This CDR3 is built from 13 residues. CDR1 and CDR2 (germline): DFQATT, SNEGSKA (reference sequence). J gave up 1 base and V 8 bases, and 6 bases lay outside the gene matches. CDR3 coding DNA: TGCAGTTTCGGGACAGGGTCGTCCTACGAGCAGTACTTC. The encoded protein is CSFGTGSSYEQYF.

In its sample, this clonotype was seen many times. J is TRBJ2-1 and V is TRBV20-1, with 14 nucleotides matching TRBD2. This CDR3 is 14 amino acids long. Germline V gene lookup returns CDR1 DFQATT and CDR2 SNEGSKA (reference sequence). The V and J ends lost 6 bases and 7 bases, in that order; junction bases with no gene match: 5. In DNA form, the CDR3 reads TGCAGTGCAAACGGACTAGCGGGAGGAAATGAGCAGTTCTTC. Translating it yields CSANGLAGGNEQFF.

This clonotype was counted many times. The chain links TRBV3-1 to TRBJ2-7; D not certain. V gave up 3 bases and J gave up 4 bases, with 7 bases separating them. Per the germline V gene, CDR1 is LGHDT and CDR2 is YNNKEL (reference sequence). The length of the CDR3 is 12 residues. CDR3 in DNA: TGTGCCAGCAGCCAGAGTCGGTACGAGCAGTACTTC. As protein: CASSQSRYEQYF.

This clonotype was seen repeatedly, ten times or more. The chain has TRBV4-2 and TRBJ2-2; no definite D call. CDR3 length equals 15 residues. V was clipped by 2 bases and J by 3 bases, with 10 bases between them. The germline V gene encodes CDR1 LGHNA and CDR2 YNFKEQ. CDR3 region: CASSQLQRDTGELFF. The CDR3 DNA reads TGTGCCAGCAGCCAACTACAGAGAGACACCGGGGAGCTGTTTTTT.

This clonotype was counted only a few times. This chain uses TRBV7-2 with TRBJ1-3; D gene ambiguous. V was trimmed by 2 bases and J by 0 bases, leaving 5 bases between them. CDR3 size: 14 residues. In germline, CDR1 is SGHTA, CDR2 FQGNSA. The CDR3 DNA is TGTGCCAGCAGCTTACAGAACTCTGGAAACACCATATATTTT. Translation: CASSLQNSGNTIYF.

Many counts were recorded for this clonotype. The CDR3 nucleotides read TGCAGTGCTAATTCGGGGCAGGGGGCGCCCGGGGAGCTGTTTTTT. Encoded protein: CSANSGQGAPGELFF. This chain joins TRBV20-1 and TRBJ2-2, with 8 bases fitting TRBD1. This CDR3 spans 15 amino acids. CDR1 and CDR2 (germline): DFQATT, SNEGSKA (reference sequence). With 4 bases clipped from V and 6 bases from J, the junction kept 10 bases outside the gene matches.

The chain is built from TRBV6-6 and TRBJ2-7, with D unclear. This CDR3 is built from 11 residues. The germline gives CDR1 MNHNY, CDR2 SVGAGI (reference sequence). V was cut by 8 bases and J by 2 bases, with 7 bases left in between. The CDR3 DNA reads TGTGCCAGCGGGAACACCTACGAGCAGTACTTC. This encodes CASGNTYEQYF.

The chain employs TRBV7-6 and TRBJ2-3; perhaps TRBD1 as D (5 bases). Trimming cost V 5 bases and J 5 bases, with 8 bases left between them. This CDR3 spans 12 amino acids. Germline CDR1 reads SGHVS; CDR2 reads FNYEAQ. The CDR3 reads CASSPGIDTQYF. CDR3 in DNA: TGTGCCAGCAGCCCAGGGATAGATACGCAGTATTTT.

This chain connects TRBV9 to TRBJ1-6, with unresolved D. Trimming left V 3 bases short and J 9 bases short, with 13 bases between. Germline values: CDR1 SGDLS, CDR2 YYNGEE. This CDR3 spans 14 amino acids. The CDR3 region has the DNA TGTGCCAGCAGCGATGGGCAGCCCGGTTCACCCCTCCACTTT. Its translation: CASSDGQPGSPLHF.

The table lists this clonotype with a count of one. The chain links TRBV4-2 to TRBJ2-1; 7 bases align to TRBD1. Germline V CDR1 and CDR2: LGHNA, YNFKEQ. Trimming cost V 0 bases and J 0 bases; bases outside gene matches: 11. The CDR3 loop spans 19 amino acids. CDR3 in amino acids: CASSQESRGQASSYNEQFF. Written as DNA, the CDR3 is TGTGCCAGCAGCCAAGAATCTCGCGGACAGGCGAGCTCCTACAATGAGCAGTTCTTC.

This clonotype showed up many times. The rearrangement joins TRBV4-1 to TRBJ2-3; maybe TRBD2 (5 bases). The CDR3 consists of 15 residues. With 2 bases removed from V and 5 bases from J, the gap between germline ends came to 14 bases. Germline V gives CDR1 MGHRA, CDR2 YSYEKL. The CDR3 DNA is TGCGCCAGCAGCCAATTGGAGTCCGAGGGAGATACGCAGTATTTT. This codes for CASSQLESEGDTQYF.

Many counts were recorded for this clonotype. The rearrangement uses TRBV5-5 and TRBJ2-2; TRBD1 matches 7 bases. The germline CDR1 and CDR2 sequences are SGHKS and YYEKEE (reference sequence). CDR3 length: 14 residues. The V segment lost 5 bases and the J segment 1 base; nucleotides outside the gene matches: 2. The CDR3 loop reads CASRRTGNTGELFF. The CDR3 DNA reads as TGTGCCAGCAGGCGGACAGGGAACACCGGGGAGCTGTTTTTT.

This chain uses TRBV5-6 with TRBJ1-2, with a tentative D call TRBD1 (6 bases). V was clipped by 5 bases and J by 8 bases, with 13 bases between them. CDR1 SGHDT and CDR2 YYEEEE come from the germline V gene. This CDR3 has 12 amino acids. The chain's CDR3 is CASSTGLEGYTF. The CDR3, as DNA: TGTGCCAGCAGTACAGGGTTGGAAGGCTACACCTTC.

This chain uses TRBV20-1 with TRBJ1-2; a possible D gene is TRBD1 (6 bases). The CDR3 is 11 amino acids. Germline CDR1 reads DFQATT; CDR2 reads SNEGSKA (reference sequence). CDR3 amino acids: CIARQDVGYTF. CDR3 DNA sequence: TGCATCGCGAGACAGGACGTCGGCTACACCTTC.

Points on this clonotype: This may come from a read error, since a much larger clone is one base off. The chain recombines TRBV11-2 with TRBJ2-2; D might be TRBD2 (6 bases). Trimming pared 8 bases from V and 2 bases from J, leaving 15 bases between. CDR1 SGHAT and CDR2 FQNNGV come from the germline V gene. This CDR3 region has 15 residues. The CDR3 sequence is CASCVAGKNTGELFF. The CDR3 nucleotides read TGTGCCAGCTGTGTGGCGGGGAAAAACACCGGGGAGCTGTTTTTT.

J is TRBJ2-5 and V is TRBV29-1, with D tentatively TRBD1 (6 bases). The CDR3 spans 12 residues. Germline CDR1 SQVTM, CDR2 ANQGSEA. CDR3 sequence (DNA): TGCAGTGGCTCGGACAGTAGGGAGACCCAGTACTTC. Its translation: CSGSDSRETQYF.

This clonotype was counted only a few times. The gene calls are TRBV12-3 or TRBV12-4 and TRBJ2-1; D unresolved. V shed 6 bases and J shed 1 base, with 7 bases lying between them. The CDR3 runs 13 residues. The CDR3 loop is CASSRASYNEQFF. The CDR3 DNA sequence: TGTGCCAGCAGCCGCGCATCCTACAATGAGCAGTTCTTC.

This clonotype has a count of ten or more. The gene calls are TRBV20-1 and TRBJ2-7; D could derive from TRBD1 or TRBD2 (7 bases each). There are 14 residues in the CDR3. V lost 3 bases and J 5 bases, leaving 17 bases between the germline ends. CDR1 is DFQATT, CDR2 SNEGSKA, per germline (reference sequence). Here the CDR3 reads CSASQGGAKNEQYF. Written as DNA, the CDR3 is TGCAGTGCTAGTCAGGGGGGGGCAAAAAACGAGCAGTACTTC.

A word on this clonotype: A read error may be the cause here, since a much bigger clone is one base away. The genes are TRBV20-1 and TRBJ2-1, with 11 bases matching TRBD2. The germline gives CDR1 DFQATT, CDR2 SNEGSKA (reference sequence). The CDR3 has 14 residues. The CDR3 loop reads CCAAFSGRAAEQFF. CDR3 bases: TGCTGTGCCGCCTTTAGCGGGAGGGCCGCGGAGCAGTTCTTC.

This clonotype was seen at least ten times. The rearrangement joins TRBV4-1 to TRBJ2-5; 12 bases map to TRBD2. From germline, CDR1 is MGHRA and CDR2 YSYEKL. This CDR3 is built from 16 residues. Trimming at V came to 2 bases and at J to 6 bases, leaving 7 bases not matched to a gene. The CDR3 DNA reads TGCGCCAGCAGCCAACCCACTAGCGGGAGGTTGAAGACCCAGTACTTC. Its translation is CASSQPTSGRLKTQYF.

This chain uses TRBV7-9 with TRBJ1-4; tentatively, D is TRBD1 (5 bases). The V end was cut by 5 bases, the J end by 0 bases, with 13 bases between. The CDR3 spans 16 residues. Germline V lookup: CDR1 SEHNR, CDR2 FQNEAQ (reference sequence). CDR3 in DNA: TGTGCCAGCAGCATACTGCAGGGTGCAACTAATGAAAAACTGTTTTTT. Translating gives CASSILQGATNEKLFF.